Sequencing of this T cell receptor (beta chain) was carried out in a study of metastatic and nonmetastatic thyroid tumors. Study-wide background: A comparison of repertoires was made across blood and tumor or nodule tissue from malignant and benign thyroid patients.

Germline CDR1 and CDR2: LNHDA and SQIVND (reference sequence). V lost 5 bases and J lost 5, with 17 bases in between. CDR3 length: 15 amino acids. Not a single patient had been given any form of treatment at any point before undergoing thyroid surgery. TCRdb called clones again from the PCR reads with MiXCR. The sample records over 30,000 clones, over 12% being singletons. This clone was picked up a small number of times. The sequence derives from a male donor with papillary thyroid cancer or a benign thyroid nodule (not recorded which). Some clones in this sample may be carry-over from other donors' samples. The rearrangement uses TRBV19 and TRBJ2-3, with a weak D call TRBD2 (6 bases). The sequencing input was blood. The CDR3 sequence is CASSGRGPGGDTQYF. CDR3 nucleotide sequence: TGTGCCAGTAGTGGTCGAGGTCCCGGGGGAGATACGCAGTATTTT.